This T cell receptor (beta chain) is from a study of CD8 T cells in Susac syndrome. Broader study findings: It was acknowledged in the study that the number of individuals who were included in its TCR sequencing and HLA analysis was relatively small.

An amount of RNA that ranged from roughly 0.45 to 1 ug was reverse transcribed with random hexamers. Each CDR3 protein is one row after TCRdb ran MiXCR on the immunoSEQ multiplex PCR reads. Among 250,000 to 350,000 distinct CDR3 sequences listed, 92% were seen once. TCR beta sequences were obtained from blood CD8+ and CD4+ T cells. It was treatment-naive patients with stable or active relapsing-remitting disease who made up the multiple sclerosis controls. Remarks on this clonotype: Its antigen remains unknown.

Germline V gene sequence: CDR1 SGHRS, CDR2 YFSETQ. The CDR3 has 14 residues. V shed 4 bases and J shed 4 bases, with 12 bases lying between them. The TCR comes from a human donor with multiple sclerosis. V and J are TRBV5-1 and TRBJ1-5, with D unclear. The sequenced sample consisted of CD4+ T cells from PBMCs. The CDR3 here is CASSPLPGNQPQHF. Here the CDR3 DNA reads TGCGCCAGCAGCCCCCTCCCGGGGAATCAGCCCCAGCATTTT.